This TCR beta chain stems from a study of T cell repertoires in cytomegalovirus infection. Background on the study: Both CMV infection and a matching HLA type were indicated by public TCR beta signatures. The study's findings and limits: Using cumulative public TCR beta family frequency, the authors identified those who carried CMV together with the relevant HLA.

Trimming removed 6 bases from V and 0 bases from J, with 18 bases in between. CDR3 length: 18 amino acids. CDR1 and CDR2 from the germline V gene are MNHEY and SVGAGI. This clonotype was seen only a few times. Its antigen is not identified. TCRdb re-called the reads through MiXCR, storing one row per CDR3 protein. The sample has a few hundred thousand distinct CDR3 sequences, 9% to 9.5% seen once. Source material: PBMCs. The rearrangement uses TRBV6-5 and TRBJ2-6, with D perhaps matching TRBD1 (6 bases). This clonotype was sampled from a human donor in good health (CMV status not recorded). Some clones in this sample may be carry-over from other donors' samples. For the CDR3, the DNA is TGTGCCAGCAGACCTCCACAGGGATCCCCCTCTGGGGCCAACGTCCTGACTTTC. This codes for CASRPPQGSPSGANVLTF.